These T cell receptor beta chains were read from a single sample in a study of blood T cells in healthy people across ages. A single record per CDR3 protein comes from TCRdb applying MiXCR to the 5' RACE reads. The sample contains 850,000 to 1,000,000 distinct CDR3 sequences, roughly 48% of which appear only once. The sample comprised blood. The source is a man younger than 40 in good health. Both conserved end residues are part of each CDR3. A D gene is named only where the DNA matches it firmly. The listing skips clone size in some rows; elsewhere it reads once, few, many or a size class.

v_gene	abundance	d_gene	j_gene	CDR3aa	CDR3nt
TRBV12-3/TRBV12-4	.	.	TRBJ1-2	CASSLEGPGYTF	TGTGCCAGCAGTTTAGAGGGCCCTGGCTACACCTTC
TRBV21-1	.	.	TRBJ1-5	CASSKGQGRRDSNQPQHF	TGTGCCAGCAGCAAGGGACAGGGGAGGCGAGATAGCAATCAGCCCCAGCATTTT
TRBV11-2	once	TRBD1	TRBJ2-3	CASSLTGGSRDTQYF	TGTGCCAGCAGCTTAACAGGGGGCTCGCGCGATACGCAGTATTTT
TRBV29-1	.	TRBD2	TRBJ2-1	CSALSGAGYNEQFF	TGCAGCGCCCTTAGCGGGGCAGGCTACAATGAGCAGTTCTTC
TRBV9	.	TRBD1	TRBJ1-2	CASSSYYRGRNCGYTF	TGTGCCAGCAGCTCCTATTACAGGGGGCGTAACTGTGGCTACACCTTC
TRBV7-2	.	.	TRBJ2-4	CASSFRQLAAKNIQYF	TGTGCCAGCAGCTTCCGGCAGCTGGCGGCCAAAAACATTCAGTACTTC
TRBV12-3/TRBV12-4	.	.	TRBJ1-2	CASSLWSVGTNYGYTF	TGTGCCAGCAGTTTATGGTCAGTAGGCACTAACTATGGCTACACCTTC
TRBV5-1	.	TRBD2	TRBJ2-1	CASSLAASGGACDEQFF	TGCGCCAGCAGCTTGGCAGCTAGCGGGGGGGCCTGTGATGAGCAGTTCTTC
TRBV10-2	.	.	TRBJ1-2	CASRELDGYGYTF	TGCGCCAGCAGGGAATTGGACGGTTATGGCTACACCTTC
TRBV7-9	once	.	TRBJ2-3	CASSPIPLGDTDTQYF	TGTGCCAGCAGCCCAATTCCCCTGGGGGACACAGATACGCAGTATTTT
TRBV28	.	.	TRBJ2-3	CASSKPGLGADTQYF	TGTGCCAGCAGCAAACCAGGGCTAGGGGCAGATACGCAGTATTTT
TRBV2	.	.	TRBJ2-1	CANKLDQSSYNEQFF	TGTGCCAACAAACTAGATCAGAGCTCCTACAATGAGCAGTTCTTC
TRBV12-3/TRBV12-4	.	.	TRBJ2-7	CASRKTSSYEQYF	TGTGCCAGCAGGAAGACGAGCTCCTACGAGCAGTACTTC
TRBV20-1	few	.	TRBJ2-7	CSARAPNYLMNEQYF	TGCAGTGCTAGAGCCCCAAACTACTTAATGAACGAGCAGTACTTC
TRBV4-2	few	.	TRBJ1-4	CASSQEPLTREEKLFF	TGTGCCAGCAGCCAAGAGCCGCTGACCAGGGAGGAAAAACTGTTTTTT
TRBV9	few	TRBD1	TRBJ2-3	CASSVATGGDGTQYF	TGTGCCAGCAGCGTAGCTACAGGGGGAGACGGTACGCAGTATTTT
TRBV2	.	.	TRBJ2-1	CASSEAAPLSEQFF	TGTGCCAGCAGTGAAGCGGCACCATTAAGTGAGCAGTTCTTC
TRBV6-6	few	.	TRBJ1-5	CASRQGQPQHF	TGTGCCAGCAGGCAGGGTCAGCCCCAGCATTTT
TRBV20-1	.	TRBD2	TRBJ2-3	CSARLLAGGPDTQYF	TGCAGTGCTAGACTCCTAGCGGGGGGGCCAGATACGCAGTATTTT
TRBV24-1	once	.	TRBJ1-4	CPRRGLGKANEKLFF	TGCCCCAGAAGAGGGCTAGGGAAGGCTAATGAAAAACTGTTTTTT
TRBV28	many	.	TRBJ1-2	CASSTTGNYGYTF	TGTGCCAGCAGCACCACAGGGAATTATGGCTACACCTTC
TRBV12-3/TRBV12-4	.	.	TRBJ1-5	CASSLAQSSNQPRHF	TGTGCCAGCAGTTTAGCTCAGTCTAGCAATCAGCCCCGGCATTTT
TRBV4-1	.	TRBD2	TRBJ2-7	CASSQAGLGLGEQYF	TGCGCCAGCAGCCAAGCTGGACTAGGGTTGGGTGAGCAGTACTTC
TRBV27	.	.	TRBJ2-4	CASSSLGGGGIQYF	TGTGCCAGCAGTTCACTGGGAGGGGGGGGCATTCAGTACTTC
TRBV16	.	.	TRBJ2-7	CASTPRGDWEQYF	TGTGCCAGCACCCCCCGAGGGGATTGGGAGCAGTACTTC
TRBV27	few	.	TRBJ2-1	CASSLYPQSAGTYNEQFF	TGTGCCAGCAGTTTATACCCACAATCCGCCGGGACATACAATGAGCAGTTCTTC
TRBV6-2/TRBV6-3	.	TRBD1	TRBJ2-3	CASSYSIAVKQGVTSYTQYF	TGTGCCAGCAGTTACTCGATCGCGGTTAAACAGGGGGTTACCTCCTATACGCAGTATTTT
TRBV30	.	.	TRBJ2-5	CAWSVTGSRETQYF	TGTGCCTGGAGTGTAACAGGGTCTAGGGAGACCCAGTACTTC
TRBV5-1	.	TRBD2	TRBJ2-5	CASSLTSGGPETQYF	TGCGCCAGCAGCCTGACTAGCGGAGGCCCTGAGACCCAGTACTTC
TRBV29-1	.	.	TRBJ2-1	CSVEKGAKYNEQFF	TGCAGCGTGGAAAAGGGCGCGAAATACAATGAGCAGTTCTTC
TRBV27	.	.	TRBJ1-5	CASSLGGDNNQPQHF	TGTGCCAGCAGTTTGGGAGGGGACAACAATCAGCCCCAGCATTTT
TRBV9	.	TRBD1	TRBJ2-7	CASSVGAGGYEQYF	TGTGCCAGCAGCGTAGGGGCAGGGGGCTACGAGCAGTACTTC
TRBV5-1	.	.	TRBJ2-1	CASSPYGNEQFF	TGCGCCAGCAGCCCCTATGGGAATGAGCAGTTCTTC